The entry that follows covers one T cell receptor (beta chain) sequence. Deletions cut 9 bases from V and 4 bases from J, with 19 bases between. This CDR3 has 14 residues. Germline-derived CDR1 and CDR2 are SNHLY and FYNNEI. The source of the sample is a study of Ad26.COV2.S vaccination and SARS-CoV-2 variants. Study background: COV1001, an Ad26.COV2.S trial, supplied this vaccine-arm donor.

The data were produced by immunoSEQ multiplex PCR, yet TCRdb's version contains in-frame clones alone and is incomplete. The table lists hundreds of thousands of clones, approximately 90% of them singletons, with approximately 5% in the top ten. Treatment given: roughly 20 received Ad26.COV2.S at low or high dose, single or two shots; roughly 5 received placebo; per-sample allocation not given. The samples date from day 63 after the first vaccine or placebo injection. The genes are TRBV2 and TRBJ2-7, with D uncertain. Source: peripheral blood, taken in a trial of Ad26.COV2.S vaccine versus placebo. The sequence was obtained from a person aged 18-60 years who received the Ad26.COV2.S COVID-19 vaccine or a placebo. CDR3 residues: CASLERLLGYEQYF. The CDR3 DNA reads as TGTGCCAGTCTCGAGAGACTCCTGGGATACGAGCAGTACTTC. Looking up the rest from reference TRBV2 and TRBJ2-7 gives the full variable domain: EPEVTQTPSHQVTQMGQEVILRCVPISNHLYFYWYRQILGQKVEFLVSFYNNEISEKSEIFDDQFSVERPDGSNFTLKIRSTKLEDSAMYFCASLERLLGYEQYFGPGTRLTVT.